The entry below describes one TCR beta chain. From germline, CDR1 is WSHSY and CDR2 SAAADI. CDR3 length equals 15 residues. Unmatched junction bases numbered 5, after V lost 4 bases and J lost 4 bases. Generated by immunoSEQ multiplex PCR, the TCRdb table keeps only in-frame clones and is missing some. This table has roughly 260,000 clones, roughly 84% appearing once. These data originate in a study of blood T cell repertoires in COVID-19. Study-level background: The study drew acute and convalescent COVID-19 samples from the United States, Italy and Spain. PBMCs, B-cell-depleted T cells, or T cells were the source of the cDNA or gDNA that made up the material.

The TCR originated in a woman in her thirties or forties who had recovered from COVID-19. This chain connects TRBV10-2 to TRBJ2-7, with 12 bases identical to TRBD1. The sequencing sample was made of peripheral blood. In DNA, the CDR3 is TGCGCCAGCAGTGGCCGGGACAGGGGGCAATACGAGCAGTACTTC. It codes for CASSGRDRGQYEQYF.